The entry below describes one TCR beta chain. The antigen it recognizes is unknown. There are no base qualities to consult, and no much larger clone falls within one base. The immunoSEQ Assay was used to sequence TCRbeta CDR3 regions. After extraction, genomic DNA underwent amplification by bias-controlled multiplex PCR, followed by high-throughput sequencing. The study's own analysis went as follows. To quantify the absolute abundance of each unique TCRbeta CDR3 region, sequences were collapsed and filtered. T cell fraction was estimated by normalizing TCRbeta template counts to usable DNA, which was measured by amplifying reference genes present in all nucleated cells. Repertoire TCRs were annotated as SARS-CoV-2-specific by exact matching of V gene, CDR3 amino acid sequence and J gene to a known reactive TCR set. The reference SARS-CoV-2 TCR set was obtained from MIRA and was filtered for enrichment in COVID-19-positive ImmuneCODE repertoires, whereby public or cross-reactive TCRs were removed. Drawing on the MIRA antigens, annotated TCRs were analysed further at the level of specific ORF or position within ORF. Breadth was defined as annotated unique rearrangements over total unique productive rearrangements; depth was the summed frequency of those rearrangements. Group comparisons of TCR breadth used two-sided Wilcoxon rank-sum tests. As stored in TCRdb, this immuneACCESS dataset retains in-frame rearrangements with V and J assigned. A fraction of the clones does not appear; measured against another copy, unresolved V genes explain less than half of the discrepancy, and the remainder lacks a known reason. V and J calls and clone size are as listed in that table; D and trimming were resolved from the DNA. In all, the sample holds fewer than 800,000 clones, and roughly nine tenths of those were seen once. Of the sample, around 1.5% falls within the top ten clones.

These data are taken from a study of Ad26.COV2.S vaccination and SARS-CoV-2 variants (dated by TCRdb to 2020 to 2023). Context from the whole study: Vaccine-arm donors were drawn from COV1001, a multicentre, randomized, double-blind, placebo-controlled phase I-IIa trial of Ad26.COV2.S in healthy adults. Throughout the experiments and outcome assessment, investigators stayed blinded to trial group allocation. Trial participants were randomized into five groups of five, in which low-dose or high-dose Ad26.COV2.S was given once or twice, or placebo was given on both occasions. A total of around 32 samples were included in the TCR-sequenced set, comprising around 19 Ad26.COV2.S vaccine recipients, 5 placebo recipients and 8 SARS-CoV-2 convalescent individuals. TCRbeta repertoire sequencing was used to assess the specificity and breadth of SARS-CoV-2-reactive T cell receptors after Ad26.COV2.S vaccination. Dosing of Ad26.COV2.S was intramuscular, at either 5x10^10 or 1x10^11 viral particles, delivered as one shot or as two shots spaced 56 days apart. Summary of the overall study and its limitations: Vaccine and placebo recipients had similar non-spike TCR breadth, a finding consistent with the vaccine containing only spike. The study was not powered for comparison of responses between vaccine doses or regimens. Compared with placebo recipients, Ad26.COV2.S recipients showed higher spike-specific TCR breadth (P = 0.0014). After vaccination, spike-specific CD8+ and CD4+ T cell responses were reported to show substantial breadth. According to the authors, total T cell responses may have been underestimated by the TCR breadth and depth analyses.

The treatment or condition label, read with the paper, signifies: some 20 received Ad26.COV2.S at low or high dose, single or two shots; about 5 received placebo; per-sample allocation not given. Repertoires of vaccine and placebo recipients were sequenced from samples taken on day 63 after the first injection. In Cohort 1b, roughly 25 adults aged 18-55 years were enrolled at a single site in Boston, USA, between 29 July and 7 August 2020. Ad26.COV2.S consisted of a replication-incompetent adenovirus type 26 vector by which a prefusion-stabilized SARS-CoV-2 spike protein from the original Wuhan strain was expressed. Source: peripheral blood, taken in a trial of Ad26.COV2.S vaccine versus placebo. The receptor's source is a person between 18 and 60 years old who received the Ad26.COV2.S COVID-19 vaccine or a placebo.

CDR3 protein: CASSLGQGAAEHF. The nucleotide sequence reads TGTGCCAGCAGCTTGGGGCAGGGGGCCGCCGAGCATTTT. This chain joins TRBV5-4 to TRBJ1-5; a stretch of 8 junction bases matches TRBD1. V lost 0 bases and J lost 14 bases, and the count of bases not matched to a germline gene is 7. In the germline V gene (reference sequence), CDR1 corresponds to SGHNT and CDR2 to YYREEE. The CDR3 goes from the cysteine to the phenylalanine over 13 residues. Left in the record is the CDR3 DNA by itself, 39 bases read in frame from the first base.